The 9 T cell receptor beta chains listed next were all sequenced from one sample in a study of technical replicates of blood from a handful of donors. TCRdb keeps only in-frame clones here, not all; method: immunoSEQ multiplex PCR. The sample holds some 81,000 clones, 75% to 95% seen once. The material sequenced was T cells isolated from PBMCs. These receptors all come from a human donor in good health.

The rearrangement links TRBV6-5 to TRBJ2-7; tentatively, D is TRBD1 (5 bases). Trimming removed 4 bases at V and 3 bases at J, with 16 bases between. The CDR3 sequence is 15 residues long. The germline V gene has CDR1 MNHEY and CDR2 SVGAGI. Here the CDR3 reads CASSSQGRNGYEQYF. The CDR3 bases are TGTGCCAGCAGTTCCCAGGGTAGGAACGGCTACGAGCAGTACTTC.

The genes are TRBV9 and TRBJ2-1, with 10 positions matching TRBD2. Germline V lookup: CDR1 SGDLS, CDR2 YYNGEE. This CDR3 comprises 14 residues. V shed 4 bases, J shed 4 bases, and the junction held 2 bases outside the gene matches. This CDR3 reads CASSTSGEYNEQFF. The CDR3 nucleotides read TGTGCCAGCAGCACTAGCGGGGAATACAATGAGCAGTTCTTC.

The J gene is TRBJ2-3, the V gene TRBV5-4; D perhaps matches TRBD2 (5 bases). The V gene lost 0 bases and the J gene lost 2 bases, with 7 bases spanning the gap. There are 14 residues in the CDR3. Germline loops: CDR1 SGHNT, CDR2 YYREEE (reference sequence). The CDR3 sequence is CASSLGGFTDTQYF. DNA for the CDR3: TGTGCCAGCAGCTTGGGCGGGTTCACAGATACGCAGTATTTT.

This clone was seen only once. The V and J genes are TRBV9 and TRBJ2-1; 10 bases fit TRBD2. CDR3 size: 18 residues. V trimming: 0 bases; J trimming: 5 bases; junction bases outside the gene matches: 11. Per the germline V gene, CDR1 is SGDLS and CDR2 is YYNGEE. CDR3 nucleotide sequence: TGTGCCAGCAGCGTAGTAAGCGGGGGGGCCCTATATAACAATGAGCAGTTCTTC. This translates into CASSVVSGGALYNNEQFF.

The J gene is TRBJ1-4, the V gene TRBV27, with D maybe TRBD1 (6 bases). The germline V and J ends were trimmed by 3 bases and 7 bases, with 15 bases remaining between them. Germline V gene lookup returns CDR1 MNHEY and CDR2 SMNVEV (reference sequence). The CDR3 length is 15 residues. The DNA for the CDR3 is TGTGCCAGCAGTTTTCTCACAGGGAGAGGTGAAAAACTGTTTTTT. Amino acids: CASSFLTGRGEKLFF.

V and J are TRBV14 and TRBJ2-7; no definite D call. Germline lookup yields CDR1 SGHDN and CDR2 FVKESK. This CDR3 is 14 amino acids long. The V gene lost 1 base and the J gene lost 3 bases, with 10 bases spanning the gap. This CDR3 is CASSQGVRLYEQYF. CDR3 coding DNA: TGTGCCAGCAGCCAAGGAGTTAGACTCTACGAGCAGTACTTC.

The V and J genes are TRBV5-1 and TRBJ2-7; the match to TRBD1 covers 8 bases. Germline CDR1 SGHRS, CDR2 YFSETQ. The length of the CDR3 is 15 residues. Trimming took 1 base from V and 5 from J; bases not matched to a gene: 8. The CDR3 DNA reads TGCGCCAGCAGCTTGCAGAGACAGGGGTACAACGAGCAGTACTTC. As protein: CASSLQRQGYNEQYF. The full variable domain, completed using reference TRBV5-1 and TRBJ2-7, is KAGVTQTPRYLIKTRGQQVTLSCSPISGHRSVSWYQQTPGQGLQFLFEYFSETQRNKGNFPGRFSGRQFSNSRSEMNVSTLELGDSALYLCASSLQRQGYNEQYFGPGTRLTVT.

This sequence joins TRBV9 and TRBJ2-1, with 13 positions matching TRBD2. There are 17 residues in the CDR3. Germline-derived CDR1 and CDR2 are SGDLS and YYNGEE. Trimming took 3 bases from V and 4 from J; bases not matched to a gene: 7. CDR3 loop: CASSGTSGGAGYNEQFF. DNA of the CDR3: TGTGCCAGCAGCGGAACTAGCGGGGGGGCTGGTTACAATGAGCAGTTCTTC.

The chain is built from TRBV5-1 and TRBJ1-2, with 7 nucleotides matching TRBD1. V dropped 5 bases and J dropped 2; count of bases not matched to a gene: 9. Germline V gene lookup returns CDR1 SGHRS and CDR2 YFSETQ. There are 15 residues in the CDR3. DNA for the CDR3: TGCGCCAGCAGACCCAAACCGACAGGGAACTATGGCTACACCTTC. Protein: CASRPKPTGNYGYTF.